A selection of T cell receptor beta chains follows, all from one sample in a study of T cell responses to AZD1222 COVID-19 vaccine. Profiled with immunoSEQ multiplex PCR; TCRdb holds only in-frame clones, not every one. The table lists 100,000 to 150,000 clones, just over 85% of them singletons. The sequencing here drew on peripheral blood, taken on day 0 of AZD1222 vaccination. The receptors shown here come from an adult in good health. The CDR3 runs from the conserved cysteine through the conserved F or W. The D gene is left open where the match is weak. Rows give clone size only sometimes, using once, few, many, or a class for an expanded clone.

clone_size,j_call,d_call,v_call,cdr3_aa,cdr3_nt
NA,TRBJ1-2,NA,TRBV24-1,CATSDAKPSTGYTF,TGTGCCACCAGTGATGCTAAGCCATCGACTGGCTACACCTTC
NA,TRBJ2-1,NA,TRBV21-1,CASSNLRCHEQFF,TGTGCCAGCAGCAATCTGCGGTGCCATGAGCAGTTCTTC
NA,TRBJ2-1,TRBD1,TRBV19,CASRTTGVKYNEQFF,TGTGCCAGTAGGACCACAGGGGTGAAGTACAATGAGCAGTTCTTC
NA,TRBJ1-2,NA,TRBV19,CASSISGGAGYTF,TGTGCCAGTAGTATTTCGGGGGGAGCTGGCTACACCTTC
NA,TRBJ1-1,NA,TRBV18,CASSPGWGAEAFF,TGTGCCAGCTCACCAGGGTGGGGTGCTGAAGCTTTCTTT
NA,TRBJ1-1,NA,TRBV9,CASSVEMGMNTEAFF,TGTGCCAGCAGCGTAGAGATGGGCATGAACACTGAAGCTTTCTTT
few,TRBJ1-3,NA,TRBV28,CASSSAGPGNTIYF,TGTGCCAGCAGTTCGGCCGGTCCTGGAAACACCATATATTTT
few,TRBJ2-1,TRBD1,TRBV10-3,CAISEAQGAGDEQFF,TGTGCCATCAGTGAGGCACAGGGGGCGGGCGATGAGCAGTTCTTC
NA,TRBJ2-7,TRBD1,TRBV18,CASSPAGTGSYEQYF,TGTGCCAGCTCACCCGCCGGGACAGGGTCCTACGAGCAGTACTTC
NA,TRBJ1-1,NA,TRBV27,CASSLTVGGNTEAFF,TGTGCCAGCAGTCTTACAGTGGGGGGGAACACTGAAGCTTTCTTT
NA,TRBJ1-3,NA,TRBV5-1,CASSLEGGENTIYF,TGCGCCAGCAGCTTGGAGGGAGGGGAAAACACCATATATTTT
NA,TRBJ1-2,TRBD1,TRBV6-5,CASTTGAYGYTF,TGTGCCAGCACTACAGGGGCCTATGGCTACACCTTC
NA,TRBJ2-3,TRBD1,TRBV6-5,CASKTGAGLADTQYF,TGTGCCAGCAAGACAGGGGCAGGATTGGCAGATACGCAGTATTTT
NA,TRBJ1-1,NA,TRBV6-5,CASSYSRGGEGTEAFF,TGTGCCAGCAGTTACTCGAGAGGGGGGGAGGGCACTGAAGCTTTCTTT
NA,TRBJ2-3,NA,TRBV5-4,CASDDQGDTQYF,TGTGCCAGCGACGACCAAGGGGATACGCAGTATTTT
few,TRBJ2-7,TRBD1,TRBV3-1/TRBV3-2,CASSQDQIVGQGAHEQYF,TGTGCCAGCAGCCAAGATCAGATAGTAGGGCAGGGGGCCCACGAGCAGTACTTC
NA,TRBJ1-3,NA,TRBV9,CASSARDNSGNTIYF,TGTGCCAGCAGCGCCCGGGACAACTCTGGAAACACCATATATTTT
NA,TRBJ2-1,NA,TRBV20-1,CSASGRGTTYNEQFF,TGCAGTGCTAGTGGCCGGGGGACCACCTACAATGAGCAGTTCTTC
NA,TRBJ1-2,NA,TRBV10-2,CASSDDAQGRGYTF,TGCGCCAGCAGTGATGACGCACAGGGCCGAGGCTACACCTTC
NA,TRBJ1-2,TRBD1,TRBV15,CATSWGDSALNGYTF,TGTGCCACCAGCTGGGGGGACAGCGCGTTGAATGGCTACACCTTC
NA,TRBJ2-3,NA,TRBV7-2,CASSSYPTDTQYF,TGTGCCAGCAGCTCATATCCCACAGATACGCAGTATTTT
NA,TRBJ1-5,TRBD1,TRBV28,CASSPDRDGNQPQHF,TGTGCCAGCAGTCCAGACAGGGATGGCAATCAGCCCCAGCATTTT
NA,TRBJ1-6,TRBD1,TRBV19,CASGQQGRGSPLHF,TGTGCCAGCGGTCAACAGGGGCGGGGTTCACCCCTCCACTTT
NA,TRBJ2-3,TRBD1,TRBV27,CASSRDRATDTQYF,TGTGCCAGCAGTAGGGACAGGGCAACAGATACGCAGTATTTT
few,TRBJ2-7,NA,TRBV27,CASSLLWGYEQYF,TGTGCCAGCAGTTTATTATGGGGGTACGAGCAGTACTTC
once,TRBJ2-7,TRBD1,TRBV6-6,CASSKLGQGVNEQYF,TGTGCCAGCAGTAAACTCGGACAGGGGGTAAACGAGCAGTACTTC
NA,TRBJ2-5,NA,TRBV21-1,CASSNGGTGGETQYF,TGTGCCAGCAGCAACGGGGGGACAGGGGGAGAGACCCAGTACTTC
few,TRBJ2-7,NA,TRBV11-3,CASTDKRRSYEYEQYF,TGTGCCAGCACCGATAAAAGGAGATCCTATGAATACGAGCAGTACTTC
NA,TRBJ1-1,NA,TRBV6-5,CASSYTGETEAFF,TGTGCCAGCAGTTATACGGGGGAAACTGAAGCTTTCTTT
once,TRBJ2-2,TRBD1,TRBV7-9,CASSLRGTDLTGELFF,TGTGCCAGCAGCCTTCGTGGGACAGATCTTACCGGGGAGCTGTTTTTT
NA,TRBJ2-1,NA,TRBV28,CASSLTSMGEQFF,TGTGCCAGCAGTTTGACCTCGATGGGTGAGCAGTTCTTC
few,TRBJ1-2,NA,TRBV10-3,CAINRDYYGYTF,TGTGCCATCAACAGGGACTACTATGGCTACACCTTC
few,TRBJ1-1,NA,TRBV15,CATSRDGGYTEAFF,TGTGCCACCAGCAGAGATGGGGGGTACACTGAAGCTTTCTTT
NA,TRBJ2-5,TRBD1,TRBV7-2,CASSRTGGRETQYF,TGTGCCAGCAGCCGGACAGGGGGAAGGGAGACCCAGTACTTC
NA,TRBJ2-3,NA,TRBV7-2,CASSLLSGGAPDTQYF,TGTGCCAGCAGCTTATTAAGCGGCGGGGCCCCAGATACGCAGTATTTT
NA,TRBJ1-6,TRBD1,TRBV7-3,CASSATGTDNSPLHF,TGTGCCAGCAGCGCCACCGGGACAGATAATTCACCCCTCCACTTT
NA,TRBJ1-2,NA,TRBV21-1,CAGGDRPYGYTF,TGTGCCGGAGGGGACAGACCCTATGGCTACACCTTC
few,TRBJ1-3,NA,TRBV7-9,CASSAPGNTIYF,TGTGCCAGCAGCGCACCTGGAAACACCATATATTTT
NA,TRBJ1-2,NA,TRBV15,CATSRDWVDSENTF,TGTGCCACCAGCAGAGATTGGGTAGACAGTGAAAACACCTTC
NA,TRBJ1-1,NA,TRBV6-6,CASSISGQKEAFF,TGTGCCAGCAGCATCAGTGGACAAAAAGAAGCTTTCTTT
once,TRBJ1-2,NA,TRBV5-1,CASSTGPPLDYGYTF,TGCGCCAGCAGCACTGGACCGCCCCTAGACTATGGCTACACCTTC
NA,TRBJ2-2,NA,TRBV5-6,CASSLESGWFTGELFF,TGTGCCAGCAGCTTGGAGTCAGGGTGGTTTACCGGGGAGCTGTTTTTT
NA,TRBJ1-6,NA,TRBV19,CASTPWEGQNSPLHF,TGTGCCAGTACCCCTTGGGAGGGGCAGAATTCACCCCTCCACTTT
NA,TRBJ2-7,TRBD1,TRBV19,CASSTLQGDSWEQYF,TGTGCCAGTAGTACCCTGCAGGGGGATTCGTGGGAGCAGTACTTC
NA,TRBJ2-7,TRBD1,TRBV15,CATSRFPEGADSCYEQYF,TGTGCCACCAGCAGATTCCCCGAGGGGGCAGATAGTTGCTACGAGCAGTACTTC
NA,TRBJ2-7,TRBD2,TRBV7-2,CASSVTSGYDYEQYF,TGTGCCAGCAGCGTAACTAGCGGGTATGACTACGAGCAGTACTTC
NA,TRBJ2-7,TRBD2,TRBV9,CASSPSGGPYEQYF,TGTGCCAGCAGCCCTAGCGGGGGGCCTTACGAGCAGTACTTC
NA,TRBJ2-3,NA,TRBV9,CASSKGTVTDTQYF,TGTGCCAGCAGCAAGGGGACGGTCACAGATACGCAGTATTTT
NA,TRBJ1-2,NA,TRBV7-3,CASSLGSSYGYTF,TGTGCCAGCAGCTTGGGGTCCTCCTATGGCTACACCTTC
NA,TRBJ1-5,NA,TRBV6-2/TRBV6-3,CASSYHPNGNQPQHF,TGTGCCAGCAGTTACCACCCGAATGGCAATCAGCCCCAGCATTTT